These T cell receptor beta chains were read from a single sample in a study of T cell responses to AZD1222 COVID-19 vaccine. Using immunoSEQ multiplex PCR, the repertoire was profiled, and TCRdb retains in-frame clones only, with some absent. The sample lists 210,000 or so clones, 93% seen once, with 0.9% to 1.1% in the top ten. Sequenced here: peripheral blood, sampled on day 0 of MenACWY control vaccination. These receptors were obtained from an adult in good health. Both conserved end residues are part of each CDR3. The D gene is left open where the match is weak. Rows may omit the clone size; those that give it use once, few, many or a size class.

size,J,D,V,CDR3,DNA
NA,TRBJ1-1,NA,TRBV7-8,CASSLLRMNTEAFF,TGTGCCAGCAGCTTACTTCGTATGAACACTGAAGCTTTCTTT
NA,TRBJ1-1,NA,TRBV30,CAWSVRGGAFF,TGTGCCTGGAGTGTAAGGGGGGGAGCTTTCTTT
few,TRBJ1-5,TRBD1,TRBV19,CASSVSGTGSPPQHF,TGTGCCAGTAGTGTCTCCGGGACAGGGTCACCGCCCCAGCATTTT
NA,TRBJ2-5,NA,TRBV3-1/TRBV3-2,CASSQNRPGVQETQYF,TGTGCCAGCAGCCAAAACCGCCCAGGGGTCCAAGAGACCCAGTACTTC
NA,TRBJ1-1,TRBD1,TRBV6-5,CASNRQGMWDTEAFF,TGTGCCAGCAACCGACAGGGTATGTGGGACACTGAAGCTTTCTTT
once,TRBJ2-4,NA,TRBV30,CAWGLPRAKNIQYF,TGTGCCTGGGGCCTTCCTAGGGCCAAAAACATTCAGTACTTC
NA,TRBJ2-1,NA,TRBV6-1,CASSEIRGSGNSYNEQFF,TGTGCCAGCAGTGAAATAAGAGGTTCGGGCAACTCCTACAATGAGCAGTTCTTC
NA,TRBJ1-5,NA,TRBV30,CAWSPGGGGWSNQPQHF,TGTGCCTGGAGTCCCGGGGGGGGAGGATGGAGCAATCAGCCCCAGCATTTT
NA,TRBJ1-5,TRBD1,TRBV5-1,CASSLTAGGAGQPQHF,TGCGCCAGCAGCTTGACGGCAGGGGGCGCAGGGCAGCCCCAGCATTTT
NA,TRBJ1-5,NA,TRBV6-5,CASRPTAWGNQPQHF,TGTGCCAGCAGACCCACAGCGTGGGGGAATCAGCCCCAGCATTTT
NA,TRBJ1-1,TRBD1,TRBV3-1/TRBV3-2,CASSLTGETEAFF,TGTGCCAGCAGCCTCACAGGGGAAACTGAAGCTTTCTTT
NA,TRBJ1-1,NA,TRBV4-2,CASSQVGGNTEAFF,TGTGCCAGCAGCCAAGTCGGCGGTAACACTGAAGCTTTCTTT
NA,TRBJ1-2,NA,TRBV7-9,CASREGPNYGYTF,TGTGCCAGCAGGGAGGGACCTAACTATGGCTACACCTTC
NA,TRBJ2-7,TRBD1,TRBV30,CAWRTGTADVEQYF,TGTGCCTGGAGGACCGGGACAGCCGATGTAGAGCAGTACTTC
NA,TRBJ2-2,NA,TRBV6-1,CASSDRGPRNPSGTGELFF,TGTGCCAGCAGTGATCGTGGTCCGCGGAACCCATCAGGCACCGGGGAGCTGTTTTTT
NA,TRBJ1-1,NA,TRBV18,CASSPAQNTEAFF,TGTGCCAGCTCACCAGCACAGAACACTGAAGCTTTCTTT
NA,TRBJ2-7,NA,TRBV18,CASSPPPGTHEQYF,TGTGCCAGCTCACCACCCCCAGGGACCCACGAGCAGTACTTC
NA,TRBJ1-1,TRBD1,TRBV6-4,CASSSGTANTEAFF,TGTGCCAGCAGTTCCGGGACAGCCAACACTGAAGCTTTCTTT
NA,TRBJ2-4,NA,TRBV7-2,CASSPPGKNIQYF,TGTGCCAGCAGCCCTCCGGGCAAAAACATTCAGTACTTC
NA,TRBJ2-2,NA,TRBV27,CATRDQPGGELFF,TGTGCCACCCGGGACCAGCCAGGCGGGGAGCTGTTTTTT
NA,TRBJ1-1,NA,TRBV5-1,CASSLDMNTEAFF,TGCGCCAGCAGCTTGGATATGAACACTGAAGCTTTCTTT
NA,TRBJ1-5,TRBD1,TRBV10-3,CAISVGTGPGQPQHF,TGTGCCATCAGTGTGGGGACAGGGCCGGGGCAGCCCCAGCATTTT
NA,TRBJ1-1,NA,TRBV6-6,CASSYSGSNTEAFF,TGTGCCAGCAGTTACTCGGGCAGCAACACTGAAGCTTTCTTT
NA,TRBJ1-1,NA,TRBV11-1,CASSSPRSGETEAFF,TGTGCCAGCAGCTCCCCCCGGAGCGGAGAGACTGAAGCTTTCTTT
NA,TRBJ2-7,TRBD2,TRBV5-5,CASSFLAGSSYEQYF,TGTGCCAGCAGCTTTCTAGCGGGAAGCTCCTACGAGCAGTACTTC
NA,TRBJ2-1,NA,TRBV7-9,CASSLGQYNEQFF,TGTGCCAGCAGCTTAGGACAATACAATGAGCAGTTCTTC
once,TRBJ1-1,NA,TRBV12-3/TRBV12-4,CASSRTGGTEAFF,TGTGCCAGCAGCCGAACGGGTGGGACTGAAGCTTTCTTT
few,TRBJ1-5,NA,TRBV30,CAWSSLEAGGNQPQHF,TGTGCCTGGAGCTCCTTGGAGGCCGGAGGCAATCAGCCCCAGCATTTT
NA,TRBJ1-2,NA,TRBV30,CAWSRVSGDYTF,TGTGCCTGGAGCAGAGTCTCGGGGGACTACACCTTC
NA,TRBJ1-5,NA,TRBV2,CASSAGPNQPQHF,TGTGCCAGCAGTGCAGGGCCGAATCAGCCCCAGCATTTT
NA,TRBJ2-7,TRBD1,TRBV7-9,CASSSGQGRYEQYF,TGTGCCAGCAGCTCCGGACAGGGTCGATACGAGCAGTACTTC
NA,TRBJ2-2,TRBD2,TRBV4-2,CASSRAGGYTGELFF,TGTGCCAGCAGCCGCGCGGGGGGGTACACCGGGGAGCTGTTTTTT
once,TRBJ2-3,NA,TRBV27,CASRAGAEDTQYF,TGTGCCAGCAGGGCTGGGGCGGAAGATACGCAGTATTTT
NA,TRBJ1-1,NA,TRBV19,CASSIKRNTEAFF,TGTGCCAGTAGTATAAAGAGGAACACTGAAGCTTTCTTT
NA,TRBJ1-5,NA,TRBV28,CASSLGQSNQPQHF,TGTGCCAGCAGCTTGGGGCAGAGCAATCAGCCCCAGCATTTT
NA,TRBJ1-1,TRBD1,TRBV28,CASSPGQMNTEAFF,TGTGCCAGCAGTCCGGGACAGATGAACACTGAAGCTTTCTTT
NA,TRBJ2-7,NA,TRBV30,CAWSAGPGKEQYF,TGTGCCTGGAGTGCTGGACCAGGCAAAGAGCAGTACTTC